This T cell receptor (beta chain) is drawn from a study of control samples from healthy donors and cancer patients. Sequencing was performed with immunoSEQ multiplex PCR; in TCRdb, only in-frame clones are kept and a portion is missing. The sample consists of 120,000 or so clones, 80% to 95% of them appearing once. Per the germline V gene, CDR1 is SGDLS and CDR2 is YYNGEE. The V end lost 5 bases, the J end lost 6 bases, and 17 bases lay between the germline ends. This CDR3 has 14 residues. The gene calls are TRBV9 and TRBJ1-2; D may be TRBD1 (5 bases). Source material: blood. The clonotype comes from a woman aged 18 to 35 in good health. The CDR3 spells CASRGVGTPHGYTF. As DNA, the CDR3 is TGTGCCAGCAGGGGCGTCGGGACGCCACATGGCTACACCTTC.